A single sample is the source of the 12 T cell receptor beta chains below, sequenced in a study of shared clonotypes between healthy human individuals. Terminally differentiated effector memory CD45RA+ cells were excluded by CCR7 positive selection of CD45RO-negative cells. Repertoires were generated with immunoSEQ multiplex PCR, while TCRdb's copy carries only in-frame clones and drops some. Altogether approximately 600,000 clones are present, 85% to 95% being singletons, with the ten largest covering 0.11%. Material: naive CD8+ T cells sorted from blood. The receptor source for this set is a woman aged 25 to 39 in good health.

The chain has TRBV2 and TRBJ2-1, with 11 nucleotides matching TRBD2. Per the germline V gene, CDR1 is SNHLY and CDR2 is FYNNEI. V trimming: 6 bases; J trimming: 6 bases; junction bases outside the gene matches: 13. The CDR3 has 17 residues. The DNA for the CDR3 is TGTGCCAGCAGCCCTGGGGGTAGCGGGAGGGTGCTCAATGAGCAGTTCTTC. It codes for CASSPGGSGRVLNEQFF.

The chain uses TRBV27 and TRBJ2-3; 16 bases are a match to TRBD2. Germline V gene lookup returns CDR1 MNHEY and CDR2 SMNVEV (reference sequence). This CDR3 comprises 21 residues. Trimming cost V 2 bases and J 3 bases; bases outside gene matches: 14. CDR3: CASSLTRGTSGRAGLTDTQYF. The CDR3 region has the DNA TGTGCCAGCAGTTTAACAAGAGGGACTAGCGGGAGGGCCGGGTTAACAGATACGCAGTATTTT.

This chain joins TRBV7-9 and TRBJ2-2; TRBD2 aligns across 11 bases. The CDR3 totals 13 residues. Germline CDR1 is SEHNR and CDR2 is FQNEAQ (reference sequence). The CDR3 here is CTALAGDTGELFF. As DNA, the CDR3 is TGTACAGCACTAGCGGGAGATACCGGGGAGCTGTTTTTT. Full variable domain (remainder filled in from reference TRBV7-9 and TRBJ2-2): DTGVSQNPRHKITKRGQNVTFRCDPISEHNRLYWYRQTLGQGPEFLTYFQNEAQLEKSRLLSDRFSAERPKGSFSTLEIQRTEQGDSAMYLCTALAGDTGELFFGEGSRLTVL.

This chain connects TRBV27 to TRBJ1-1; D ambiguous. V was shortened by 3 bases and J by 2 bases, with 16 bases between the two germline ends. This CDR3 spans 16 amino acids. CDR1 and CDR2 from the germline V gene are MNHEY and SMNVEV (reference sequence). Here the CDR3 DNA reads TGTGCCAGCAGTTTGGTAGGAGGGATAGTAAACACTGAAGCTTTCTTT. Its translation: CASSLVGGIVNTEAFF.

V usage is TRBV4-1 and J usage is TRBJ2-5, with 8 bases lining up with TRBD1. The CDR3 loop spans 15 amino acids. Germline V gene lookup returns CDR1 MGHRA and CDR2 YSYEKL. V trimming: 4 bases; J trimming: 6 bases; junction bases outside the gene matches: 10. CDR3 coding DNA: TGCGCCAGCAGCCCCGCGCCCGGGGACAGGAAGACCCAGTACTTC. The encoded protein is CASSPAPGDRKTQYF.

The V and J genes are TRBV5-6 and TRBJ2-7, with 7 bases matching TRBD2. Germline values: CDR1 SGHDT, CDR2 YYEEEE. The length of the CDR3 is 17 residues. Germline trimming cut 0 bases from V and 4 bases from J; bases unmatched to any gene: 13. Written as DNA, the CDR3 is TGTGCCAGCAGCTTGGCCTTAGCTGGACTAGTGTCGTACGAGCAGTACTTC. This sequence encodes CASSLALAGLVSYEQYF.

Details on this clone: Distinct nucleotide sequences in the sample also encode this CDR3. The V gene is TRBV27, the J gene TRBJ1-5; the match to TRBD1 covers 10 bases. Germline values: CDR1 MNHEY, CDR2 SMNVEV (reference sequence). J gave up 6 bases and V 3 bases, and 2 bases lay outside the gene matches. The CDR3 runs to 14 residues. CDR3 nucleotide sequence: TGTGCCAGCAGTTTGGACAGGGGGTCTCAGCCCCAGCATTTT. Amino acids: CASSLDRGSQPQHF.

The V gene is TRBV27, the J gene TRBJ1-2; D is ambiguous. CDR3 size: 12 residues. V was shortened by 6 bases and J by 4 bases, with 9 bases between the two germline ends. From germline, CDR1 is MNHEY and CDR2 SMNVEV (reference sequence). CDR3 bases: TGTGCCAGCAGCGCCGCGGGCTATGGCTACACCTTC. It codes for CASSAAGYGYTF.

The chain combines TRBV28 with TRBJ2-1, with D tentatively TRBD2 (6 bases). Germline V gene lookup returns CDR1 MDHEN and CDR2 SYDVKM. The CDR3 loop spans 15 amino acids. V lost 6 bases and J lost 3, with 15 bases in between. CDR3 nucleotides: TGTGCCAGCAGAACAGAGGGACTCCACTACAATGAGCAGTTCTTC. Encoded protein: CASRTEGLHYNEQFF.

V and J are TRBV7-6 and TRBJ2-2; TRBD2 aligns across 8 bases. The CDR3 length is 17 residues. Trimming at V came to 3 bases and at J to 2 bases, leaving 8 bases not matched to a gene. Germline V gene lookup returns CDR1 SGHVS and CDR2 FNYEAQ. The CDR3 loop reads CASSLGSGEINTGELFF. CDR3 nucleotides: TGTGCCAGCAGCTTGGGTAGCGGGGAGATAAACACCGGGGAGCTGTTTTTT.

The chain is built from TRBV7-8 and TRBJ2-1, with 7 bases that match TRBD2. Germline values: CDR1 SGHVS, CDR2 FQNEAQ. V was pared by 5 bases and J by 10 bases, with 2 bases of the junction left unmatched. This CDR3 region has 11 residues. The CDR3 loop reads CASSMTSEQFF. Here the CDR3 DNA reads TGTGCCAGCAGCATGACTAGCGAGCAGTTCTTC.

For this clone: This could be a read error, since a much larger clone is one nucleotide away. Other DNA sequences from this sample encode an identical CDR3 as well. The chain is built from TRBV11-2 and TRBJ2-7, with D perhaps TRBD1 (5 bases). From germline, CDR1 is SGHAT and CDR2 FQNNGV. The CDR3 loop spans 12 amino acids. V dropped 1 base and J dropped 4 bases, with 5 bases sitting between them. CDR3 bases: TGTGCCAGCAGCTTAGCAGGGTACGAGCAGTACTTC. It encodes CASSLAGYEQYF.